This TCR beta chain was recovered during a study of post-analysis software for immune sequencing data. At the level of the study: Relapsing-remitting, secondary progressive and progressive-relapsing multiple sclerosis courses were included. Overall study findings and caveats: In patients, TRBV5-6, TRBV5-1 and TRBV20-1 belonged to roughly 5 TRBV segments found more frequently than in controls. Strong co-clustering by F measure linked samples that shared a preparation batch.

This clonotype has a count of ten or more. Its antigen is undetermined. Sequencing libraries made from TCR beta cDNA carried unique molecular identifiers. The authors obtained approximately 540,000 cDNA molecules from approximately 0.95 to 9.8 million T cells. TCRdb analysed the PCR reads with MiXCR anew, one entry per CDR3 protein. Among about 170,000 distinct CDR3 sequences, roughly 30% were seen once, and the ten largest hold about 1.4%. Trimming removed 6 bases from V and 7 bases from J; junction bases left unmatched: 2. The germline gives CDR1 DFQATT, CDR2 SNEGSKA (reference sequence). The CDR3 extends over 11 amino acids.

The chain links TRBV20-1 to TRBJ1-2; 10 bases are shared with TRBD1. This TCR was recovered from a girl aged 10 to 17 with multiple sclerosis. Source material: blood. The CDR3: CSATGGSGYTF. Here the CDR3 DNA reads TGCAGTGCGACAGGGGGCTCTGGCTACACCTTC.